The sequence of this T cell receptor beta chain was determined in a study of cytomegalovirus exposure and HLA in healthy donors. Worth noting for this clone: Antigen specificity is unknown.

The study ran its PCR with 60 Vbeta and 13 Jbeta primers. Repertoires were generated with immunoSEQ multiplex PCR, while TCRdb's copy carries only in-frame clones and drops some. This table holds roughly 130,000 clones, roughly 78% found once. Study-wide results and caveats: Rare sequences made up most TCRs, while some public TCRs were found in many donors.

The CDR3 consists of 13 residues. Germline assignment: CDR1 MGHDK and CDR2 SYGVNS. The V end was cut by 6 bases, the J end by 4 bases, with 12 bases between. Input material: PBMCs. This chain uses TRBV25-1 with TRBJ1-2, with D possibly TRBD1 on 6 matching bases. This receptor was obtained from a man aged 25 to 40 in good health and CMV-seronegative. In DNA form, the CDR3 reads TGTGCCAGCAGACAACAGGGAGTCTATGGCTACACCTTC. Amino acids: CASRQQGVYGYTF.